This TCR beta chain originates from a study of CD8+ T cells in alopecia areata. Across the study: For 6 to 18 months, tofacitinib was taken, and 6 months off drug followed.

This clone showed up just once. It may be a read error: a sequence one base away is much more abundant. There are 11 residues in the CDR3. Germline CDR1 and CDR2: MGHDK and SYGVNS. The V and J ends lost 5 bases and 3 bases respectively, with 5 bases between them. cDNA serving as the sequencing template came from extracted, reverse transcribed RNA. Measured with immunoSEQ multiplex PCR; TCRdb has only the in-frame clones, and not every one. Of about 200,000 clones in the sample, 35% to 45% are singletons; the top ten hold around 0.48%. Described treatment: oral pan-JAK inhibitor, 5-10 mg twice daily. This chain connects TRBV25-1 to TRBJ2-7; D may be TRBD1 (5 bases). The TCR comes from a human donor with alopecia areata. This sample comprised CD4+ T cells sorted from blood, obtained between weeks 30 and 35, from a patient treated with tofacitinib. The CDR3 loop is CASSQGYEQYF. The CDR3 DNA reads TGTGCCAGCAGTCAGGGCTACGAGCAGTACTTC.